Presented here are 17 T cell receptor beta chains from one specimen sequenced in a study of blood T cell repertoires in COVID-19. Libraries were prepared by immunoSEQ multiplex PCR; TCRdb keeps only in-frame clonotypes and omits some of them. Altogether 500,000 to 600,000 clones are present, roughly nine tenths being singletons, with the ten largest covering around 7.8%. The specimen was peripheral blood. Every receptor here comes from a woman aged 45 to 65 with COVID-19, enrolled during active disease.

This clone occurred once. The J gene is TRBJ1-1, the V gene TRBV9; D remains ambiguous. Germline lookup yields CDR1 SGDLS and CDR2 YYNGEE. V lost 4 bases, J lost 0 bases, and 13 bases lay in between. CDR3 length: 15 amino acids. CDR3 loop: CASSPDEELNTEAFF. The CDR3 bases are TGTGCCAGCAGCCCAGATGAGGAGCTGAACACTGAAGCTTTCTTT.

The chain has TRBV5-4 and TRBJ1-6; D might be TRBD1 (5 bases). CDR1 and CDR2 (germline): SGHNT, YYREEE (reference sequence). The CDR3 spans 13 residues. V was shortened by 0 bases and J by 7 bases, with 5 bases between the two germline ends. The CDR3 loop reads CASSLEGNSPLHF. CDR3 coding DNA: TGTGCCAGCAGCTTGGAGGGGAATTCACCCCTCCACTTT.

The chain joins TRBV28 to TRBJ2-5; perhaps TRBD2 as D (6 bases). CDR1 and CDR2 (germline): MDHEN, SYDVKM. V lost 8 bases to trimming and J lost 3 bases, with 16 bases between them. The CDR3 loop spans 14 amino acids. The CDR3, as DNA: TGTGCCAGCTCAATGGGGGGTCTCAAAGAGACCCAGTACTTC. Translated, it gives CASSMGGLKETQYF.

For the CDR3, the DNA is TGTGCCAGCAGCCAAGATGCCCTGGGAGGGCTTAAGTACCAAGAGACCCAGTACTTC. Encoded protein: CASSQDALGGLKYQETQYF. This chain connects TRBV14 to TRBJ2-5; 7 nucleotides agree with TRBD2. V lost 0 bases and J lost 0; bases outside the gene matches: 13. CDR3 size: 19 residues. The germline gives CDR1 SGHDN, CDR2 FVKESK.

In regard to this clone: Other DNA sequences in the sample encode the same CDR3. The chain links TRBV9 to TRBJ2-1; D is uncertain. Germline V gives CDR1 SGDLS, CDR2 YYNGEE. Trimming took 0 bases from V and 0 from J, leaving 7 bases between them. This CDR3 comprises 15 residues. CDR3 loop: CASSVGSSSYNEQFF. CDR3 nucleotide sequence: TGTGCCAGCAGCGTAGGCTCCAGCTCCTACAATGAGCAGTTCTTC.

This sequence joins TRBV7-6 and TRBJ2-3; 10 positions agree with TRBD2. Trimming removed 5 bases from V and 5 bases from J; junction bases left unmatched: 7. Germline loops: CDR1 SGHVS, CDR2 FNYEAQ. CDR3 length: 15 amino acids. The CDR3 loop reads CASSLPAGGQDTQYF. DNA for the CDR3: TGTGCCAGCAGCCTTCCAGCGGGGGGGCAAGATACGCAGTATTTT.

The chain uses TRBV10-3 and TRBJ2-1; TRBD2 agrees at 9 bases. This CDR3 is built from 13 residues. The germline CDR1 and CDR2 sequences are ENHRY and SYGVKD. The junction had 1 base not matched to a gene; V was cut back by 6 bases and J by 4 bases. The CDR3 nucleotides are TGTGCCATCAGCAGCGGGGGGTACAATGAGCAGTTCTTC. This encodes CAISSGGYNEQFF.

The CDR3 reads CASSFPPQETQYF. The CDR3 DNA follows: TGTGCCAGCAGCTTCCCCCCACAAGAGACCCAGTACTTC. The chain combines TRBV5-4 with TRBJ2-5; D gene unclear. The ends were cut back, 2 bases at V and 2 bases at J, with 7 bases in the middle. The CDR3 loop spans 13 amino acids. From germline, CDR1 is SGHNT and CDR2 YYREEE (reference sequence).

CDR3 sequence (DNA): TGTGCCAGCAGTCCCCTCATACGGGGCTACACCTTC. Residues: CASSPLIRGYTF. V is TRBV28 and J is TRBJ1-2; the D is unclear. The germline V gene encodes CDR1 MDHEN and CDR2 SYDVKM. Trimming shortened V by 5 bases and J by 8 bases, and 12 bases separated the two germline ends. The length of the CDR3 is 12 residues.

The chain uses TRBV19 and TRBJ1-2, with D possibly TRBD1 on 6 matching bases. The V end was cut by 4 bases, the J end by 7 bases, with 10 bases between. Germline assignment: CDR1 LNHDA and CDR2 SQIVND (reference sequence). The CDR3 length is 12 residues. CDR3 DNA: TGTGCCAGTAGTACTTCGACAGGTGGCTACACCTTC. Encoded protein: CASSTSTGGYTF. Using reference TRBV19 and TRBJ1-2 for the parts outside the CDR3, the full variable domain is DGGITQSPKYLFRKEGQNVTLSCEQNLNHDAMYWYRQDPGQGLRLIYYSQIVNDFQKGDIAEGYSVSREKKESFPLTVTSAQKNPTAFYLCASSTSTGGYTFGSGTRLTVV.

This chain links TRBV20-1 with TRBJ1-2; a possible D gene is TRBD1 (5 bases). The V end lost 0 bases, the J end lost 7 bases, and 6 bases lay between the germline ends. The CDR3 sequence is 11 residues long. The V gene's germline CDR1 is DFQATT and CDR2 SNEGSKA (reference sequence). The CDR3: CSAREGGGYTF. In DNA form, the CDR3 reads TGCAGTGCTAGAGAGGGGGGTGGCTACACCTTC.

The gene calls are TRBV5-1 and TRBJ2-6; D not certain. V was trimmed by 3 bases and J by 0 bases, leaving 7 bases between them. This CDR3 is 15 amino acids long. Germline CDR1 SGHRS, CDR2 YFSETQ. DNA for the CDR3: TGCGCCAGCAGCTCCCACAGCTCTGGGGCCAACGTCCTGACTTTC. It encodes CASSSHSSGANVLTF.

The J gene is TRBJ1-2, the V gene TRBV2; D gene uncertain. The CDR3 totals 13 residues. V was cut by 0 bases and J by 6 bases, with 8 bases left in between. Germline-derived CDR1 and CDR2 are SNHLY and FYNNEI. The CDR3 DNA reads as TGTGCCAGCAGTGAAGCTCGCGGAAATGGCTACACCTTC. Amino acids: CASSEARGNGYTF.

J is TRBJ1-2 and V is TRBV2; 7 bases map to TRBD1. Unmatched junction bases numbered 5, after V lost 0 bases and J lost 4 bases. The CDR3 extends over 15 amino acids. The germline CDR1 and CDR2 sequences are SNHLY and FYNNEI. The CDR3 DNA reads TGTGCCAGCAGTGAAGCGACAGGGCTTGGCTATGGCTACACCTTC. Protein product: CASSEATGLGYGYTF. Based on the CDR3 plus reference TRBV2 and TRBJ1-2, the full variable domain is EPEVTQTPSHQVTQMGQEVILRCVPISNHLYFYWYRQILGQKVEFLVSFYNNEISEKSEIFDDQFSVERPDGSNFTLKIRSTKLEDSAMYFCASSEATGLGYGYTFGSGTRLTVV.

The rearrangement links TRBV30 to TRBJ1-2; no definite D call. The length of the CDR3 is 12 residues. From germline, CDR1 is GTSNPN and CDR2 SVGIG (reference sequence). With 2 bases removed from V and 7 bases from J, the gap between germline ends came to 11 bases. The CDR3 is CAWSTGIGGYTF. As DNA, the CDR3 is TGTGCCTGGAGTACGGGAATTGGTGGCTACACCTTC.

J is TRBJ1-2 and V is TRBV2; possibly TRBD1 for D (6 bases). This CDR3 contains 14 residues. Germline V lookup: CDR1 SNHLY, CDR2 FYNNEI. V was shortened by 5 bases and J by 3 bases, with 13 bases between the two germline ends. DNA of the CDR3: TGTGCCAGCAGTAAGGGGGTCCCCTACTATGGCTACACCTTC. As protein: CASSKGVPYYGYTF.

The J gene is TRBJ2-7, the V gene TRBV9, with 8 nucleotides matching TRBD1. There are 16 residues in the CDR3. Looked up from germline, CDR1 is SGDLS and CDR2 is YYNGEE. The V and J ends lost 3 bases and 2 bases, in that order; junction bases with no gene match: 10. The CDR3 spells CASSAGVGQGTYEQYF. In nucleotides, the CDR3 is TGTGCCAGCAGCGCCGGGGTTGGACAGGGAACCTACGAGCAGTACTTC.